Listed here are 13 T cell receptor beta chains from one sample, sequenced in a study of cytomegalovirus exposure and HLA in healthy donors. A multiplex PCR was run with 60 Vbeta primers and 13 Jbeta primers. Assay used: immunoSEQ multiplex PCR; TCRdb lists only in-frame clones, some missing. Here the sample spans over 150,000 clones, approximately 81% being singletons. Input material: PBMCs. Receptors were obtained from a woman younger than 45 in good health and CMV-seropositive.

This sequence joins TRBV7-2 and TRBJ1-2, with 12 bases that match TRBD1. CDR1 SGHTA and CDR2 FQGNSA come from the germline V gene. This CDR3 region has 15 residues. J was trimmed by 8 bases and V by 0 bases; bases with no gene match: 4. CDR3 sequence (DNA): TGTGCCAGCAGCTTAGCCGGGACAGGGGGCATCGGCTACACCTTC. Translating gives CASSLAGTGGIGYTF.

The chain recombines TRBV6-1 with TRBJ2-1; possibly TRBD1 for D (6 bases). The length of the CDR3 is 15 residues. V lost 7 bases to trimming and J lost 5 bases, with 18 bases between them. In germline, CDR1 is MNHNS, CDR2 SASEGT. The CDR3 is CASTNYRARHNEQFF. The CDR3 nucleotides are TGTGCCAGCACCAATTACAGGGCCCGTCACAATGAGCAGTTCTTC.

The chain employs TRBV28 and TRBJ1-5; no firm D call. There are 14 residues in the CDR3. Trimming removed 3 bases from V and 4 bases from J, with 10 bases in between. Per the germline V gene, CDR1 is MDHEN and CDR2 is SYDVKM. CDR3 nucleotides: TGTGCCAGCAGTTTGCAGCAGGCTAATCAGCCCCAGCATTTT. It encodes CASSLQQANQPQHF.

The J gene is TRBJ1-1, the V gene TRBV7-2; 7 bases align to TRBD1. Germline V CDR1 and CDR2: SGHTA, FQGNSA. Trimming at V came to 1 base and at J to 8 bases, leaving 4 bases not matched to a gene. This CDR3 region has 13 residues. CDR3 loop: CASSLERGHEAFF. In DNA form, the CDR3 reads TGTGCCAGCAGCTTAGAAAGGGGGCACGAAGCTTTCTTT.

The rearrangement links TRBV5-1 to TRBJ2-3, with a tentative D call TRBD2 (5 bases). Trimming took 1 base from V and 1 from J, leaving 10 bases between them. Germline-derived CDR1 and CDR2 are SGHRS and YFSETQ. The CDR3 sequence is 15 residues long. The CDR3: CASSLRLAGTDTQYF. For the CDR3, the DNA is TGCGCCAGCAGCTTGCGGCTAGCAGGCACAGATACGCAGTATTTT.

This chain's CDR3 is CASRAGTGALYEQYF. The CDR3 DNA reads as TGTGCCAGCAGGGCCGGGACAGGGGCCCTCTACGAGCAGTACTTC. The chain couples TRBV6-1 to TRBJ2-7; TRBD1 aligns across 10 bases. The CDR3 runs 15 residues. With V trimmed by 6 bases and J by 3 bases, 8 bases remained unmatched. Germline CDR1 is MNHNS and CDR2 is SASEGT.

CDR3: CAAADWIAGGLGELFF. The CDR3 bases are TGTGCCGCAGCGGATTGGATAGCGGGGGGTCTCGGGGAGCTGTTTTTT. V usage is TRBV27 and J usage is TRBJ2-2; 10 bases map to TRBD2. The CDR3 length is 16 residues. Germline CDR1 and CDR2: MNHEY and SMNVEV (reference sequence). Trimming took 11 bases from V and 7 from J; bases not matched to a gene: 16.

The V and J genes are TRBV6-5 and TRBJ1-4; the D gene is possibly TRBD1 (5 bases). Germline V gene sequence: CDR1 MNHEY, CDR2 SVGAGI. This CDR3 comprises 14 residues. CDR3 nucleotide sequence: TGTGCTAGCTCGATAGGGGCCTCTAATGAAAAACTGTTTTTT. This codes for CASSIGASNEKLFF.

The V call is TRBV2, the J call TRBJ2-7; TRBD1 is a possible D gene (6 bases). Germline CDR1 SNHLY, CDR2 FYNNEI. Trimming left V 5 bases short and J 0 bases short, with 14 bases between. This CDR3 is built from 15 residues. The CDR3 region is CASSYGTPNSYEQYF. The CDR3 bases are TGTGCCAGCAGTTACGGGACACCCAACTCCTACGAGCAGTACTTC.

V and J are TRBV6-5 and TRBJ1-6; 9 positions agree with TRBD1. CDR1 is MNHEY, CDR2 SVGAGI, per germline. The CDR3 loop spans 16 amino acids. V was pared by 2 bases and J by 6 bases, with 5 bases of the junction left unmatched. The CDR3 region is CASSYPGQGANSPLHF. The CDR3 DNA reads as TGTGCCAGCAGTTACCCGGGACAGGGAGCTAATTCACCCCTCCACTTT.

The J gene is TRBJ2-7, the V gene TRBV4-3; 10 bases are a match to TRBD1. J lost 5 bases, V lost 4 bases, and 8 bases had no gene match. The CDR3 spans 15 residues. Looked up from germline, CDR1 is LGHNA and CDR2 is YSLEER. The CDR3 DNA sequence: TGCGCCAGCAGCCGAACTGACAGGGGGCCTGACGAGCAGTACTTC. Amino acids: CASSRTDRGPDEQYF.

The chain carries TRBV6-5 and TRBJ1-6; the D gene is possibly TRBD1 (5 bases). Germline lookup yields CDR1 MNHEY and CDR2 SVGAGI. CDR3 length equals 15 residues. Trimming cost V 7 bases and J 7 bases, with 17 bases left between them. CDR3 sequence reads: CASTFRGVLNSPLHF. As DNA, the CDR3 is TGTGCCAGCACCTTCCGGGGGGTTCTAAATTCACCCCTCCACTTT.

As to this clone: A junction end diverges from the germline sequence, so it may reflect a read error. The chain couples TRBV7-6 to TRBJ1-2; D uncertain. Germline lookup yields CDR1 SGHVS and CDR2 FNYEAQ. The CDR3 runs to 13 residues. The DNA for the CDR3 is TGTGCCAGCAGCTCCCCGCGGCCAGCGATCCCTGGGTTC. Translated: CASSSPRPAIPGF.